This section outlines one TCR beta chain sequence together with its context. Ten or more counts support this clonotype. Its antigen is not yet known. Base qualities are missing; no much larger clone stands one base away. The sample's time point label, decoded: newly diagnosed GD, antithyroid drugs for less than 3 months. RNA was extracted from PBMCs in TRIzol for both TCR sequencing and RNA sequencing. The diagnosis of Graves' disease was made according to American Thyroid Association guidelines. The patients came from an endocrinology department in Xi'an, China. Each patient gave approximately 9.7 milliliters of peripheral blood, collected in an EDTA anticoagulant tube. Ficoll Paque Plus density gradient separation was used to isolate PBMCs, and no further T cell sorting was performed. An Agilent 2100 Bioanalyzer and agarose gel were used to assess RNA quality, and a NanoDrop 2000 was used to measure RNA concentration.

Libraries were prepared through multiplex PCR. Sequencing used an Illumina HiSeq 4000. TCR beta libraries were built with iRepertoire HTBI primers and Arm-PCR amplification of CDR3 regions. Before sequencing, the PCR products went through gel purification. Regarding the original processing steps: Gene usage analysis of CDR3 amino acid clonotypes used the 60 to 75 TRBV and fewer than 15 TRBJ segments found across samples. COPE and FqMerger were used to merge filtered high-quality paired reads into contigs. BLAST was used to align contigs to the IMGT TRBV, TRBD and TRBJ reference genes, and CDR3 was defined following IMGT. Clonotypes above 0.1% frequency were classified as highly expanded clones. Shannon entropy was used to measure repertoire diversity, and the Gini coefficient was used to measure V-J evenness. Clonotypes shared by more than one individual were considered public. TCRdb cleaned the public reads at Q25 with fastp, built clones with MiXCR and kept in-frame beta chains. Each entry is one CDR3 protein sequence, shown with its most common DNA and genes. It is TCRdb's table, rather than the study itself, that gives the V and J calls and clone size. Within this sample are 400,000 to 500,000 distinct CDR3 sequences, with more than 12% of them counted one time only. In total, the top ten clones hold about a sixth of the sample.

The germline V gene provides CDR1 ENHRY and CDR2 SYGVKD. The CDR3 runs 14 residues from the cysteine to the phenylalanine. Only CDR3 DNA remains: 42 bases, in frame from the first base. V loses 4 bases, J loses 1 base, and the germline ends lie 8 bases apart. These data originate in a study of regulatory T cells in long-lasting Graves disease (dated by TCRdb to the early 2020s). With respect to the entire study: In the newly diagnosed Graves' disease group, patients had been taking antithyroid drugs for less than 3 months. This study used TCR sequencing and RNA sequencing of peripheral blood to compare persistent Graves' disease patients against newly diagnosed Graves' disease patients. The study was registered as a clinical trial and conducted in China. TCR sequencing covered around 13 persistent and roughly 20 newly diagnosed Graves' disease patients, some 33 samples in total.

The full study reports these points: Sequencing and analysis were restricted to the TCR beta chain. Persistent disease showed preferential use of TRBV28, TRBJ1-2 and TRBJ2-5, whereas newly diagnosed disease favored TRBV20-1 and TRBJ2-1. Patients with persistent disease shared more public clonotypes (under 3,000) than newly diagnosed patients did (roughly 970). Compared with newly diagnosed patients, patients with persistent Graves' disease had lower TCR Shannon entropy and fewer highly expanded clones, which suggests clonal expansion. The small sample size was acknowledged by the authors as a limitation that may reduce accuracy. Because the primary lesion, thyroid tissue, could not be accessed, the study looked at peripheral blood alone.

These records were also assigned to another study, of T cells in Graves' hyperthyroidism and ophthalmopathy. As the second study states: Stable Graves' hyperthyroidism was defined as no progression to ophthalmopathy during 18 months of follow-up. The hyperthyroidism patients were between 18 and 65 years old and newly diagnosed, with a disease duration of less than 2 months. Exclusion was applied to patients with uncontrolled infections, other autoimmune diseases, pregnancy or lactation. Diagnoses were based on clinical symptoms, serum thyroxine and TRAb, thyroid ultrasound and orbital computed tomography. The TCR CDR3 was subjected to a first round of RT-PCR using the HTBI primer set and the Qiagen OneStep RT-PCR kit. Most expanded thyroid clonotypes (frequency above 0.001) were also found in blood, which suggests that blood repertoires may mirror thyroid immune responses. In cross-validation, a model built on a 13 V-J signature told ophthalmopathy apart from stable hyperthyroidism with roughly 87% sensitivity and around 84% specificity, and in testing the same model reached 80%/75%. In validation, progression to ophthalmopathy was predicted by the model with about 70% sensitivity and under 85% specificity, a median of roughly six months before onset. TCR V-J signatures able to tell the groups apart were searched for in a discovery cohort of more than 90 patients, of whom roughly 42 had Graves' ophthalmopathy and roughly 59 had stable Graves' hyperthyroidism. Prospective prediction of ophthalmopathy was tested in an independent validation cohort consisting of 18 to 20 hyperthyroidism patients and 15 or so patients who later progressed to ophthalmopathy. For training and testing, the 100 or so patients in the discovery cohort were randomly divided in a 7:3 ratio. Thyroid tissue and blood T-cell repertoires from more than five Graves' hyperthyroidism patients were also compared in the study. After blood sampling, hyperthyroidism patients were treated with methimazole at a starting dose of 30 mg daily, and ophthalmopathy patients were treated with high-dose intravenous methylprednisolone. Libraries were constructed in a second round of multiplex PCR, after which size selection and purification were carried out. Libraries were sequenced paired-end with 100 bp reads on an Illumina HiSeq2000. Raw data were processed with SOAPnuke, discarding reads with adapters, uncalled bases, mean Phred below 15, or no exact constant-primer or identifier match. COPE v1.2.5 was used to merge the high-quality paired reads, and each unique nucleotide sequence was defined as a clonotype. MiTCR v1.1 was used to align clonotypes to the IMGT TRBV, TRBD and TRBJ reference segments. The analysis was restricted to V-J combinations with a frequency above 0.0001, which together covered just over 98% of the repertoires. A TCS score was defined as the ratio between F50 (clonal expansion) and ExV (chaos), using BLOSUM62-based TCRdist between CDR3 peptides within each V-J. Welch's t-statistics and random forest reduced 500 to 650 V-J features to 13, which were used in a naive Bayes classifier (R e1071). No statistical method was used to set the sample size in advance, and investigators knew the group allocation. The paper reports TCR Vbeta CDR3 sequencing of roughly 140 peripheral blood samples: 40 to 45 ophthalmopathy, roughly 74 hyperthyroidism and approximately 17 progressor patients.

The TCR originated in a woman aged 25 to 45 with Graves disease. Donor details come from another sample of the same person, matched by shared clones. This sequence uses TRBV10-3 and TRBJ1-5, with the D segment identity uncertain. Source: peripheral blood mononuclear cells (PBMCs), taken at new diagnosis, from a patient treated with antithyroid drugs. The CDR3: CAISAASSNQPQHF. The DNA sequence is TGTGCCATCAGTGCGGCCAGCAGCAATCAGCCCCAGCATTTT.